A selection of T cell receptor beta chains follows, all from one sample in a study of CD8+CD57+ T cells in acquired aplastic anemia. MiXCR was run by TCRdb on the reads, yielding one entry per CDR3 protein. The data show roughly 180,000 distinct CDR3 sequences, with just over 45% seen just once and about 2.9% held by the top ten. Sequenced sample: sorted CD4+, CD8+, or CD8+CD57+ T cells (not recorded which) from PBMCs. These TCRs come from a human donor in good health. Each CDR3 is given with its conserved first and last residue.

cdr3_aa | v_call
CASSLAWVLAGLLSTDTQYF | TRBV5-1
CATSRDRGRYGYTF | TRBV15
CASSIGQGLYNEQFF | TRBV19
CSARPGLAGLSGANVLTF | TRBV20-1
CATSRDPGQKEQFF | TRBV15
CASSRQTNSPLHF | TRBV9
CASSHRTGAQETQYF | TRBV2
CATSRVTGYEKLFF | TRBV15
CASSAAVSGNTIYF | TRBV11-2
CASSLALNGYTF | TRBV7-2
CASSEVGIGNEKLFF | TRBV25-1
CASSLGGSDSARTDTQYF | TRBV5-1